This is a list of T cell receptor beta chains from one sample in a study of blood T cell repertoires in COVID-19. The assay was immunoSEQ multiplex PCR, and TCRdb's table has in-frame clones only and misses some. The sample contains some 49,000 clones, roughly 90% of which appear only once. The sample was peripheral blood. These receptors originate from a man in his sixties or seventies with active COVID-19. CDR3s include the opening cysteine and the closing phenylalanine or tryptophan. D genes are given only for firm matches. A clone size is listed for some rows: how often the clone was seen (once, few, many), or a class if it is expanded.

. TRBJ1-2 . TRBV6-5 CASSYSGEASGYTF TGTGCCAGCAGTTACTCTGGGGAGGCCAGTGGCTACACCTTC
. TRBJ1-1 once TRBV14 CASSQEGTLYMNTEAFF TGTGCCAGCAGCCAAGAGGGGACACTCTATATGAACACTGAAGCTTTCTTT
TRBD1 TRBJ1-5 . TRBV2 CASNFDRAERNQPQHF TGTGCCAGCAACTTTGACAGGGCCGAACGCAATCAGCCCCAGCATTTT
. TRBJ1-5 once TRBV2 CASRLRDYSNQPQHF TGTGCCAGCAGACTCCGGGACTATAGCAATCAGCCCCAGCATTTT
TRBD2 TRBJ2-3 . TRBV19 CATKQLAGVSDTQYF TGTGCCACTAAACAACTAGCGGGGGTTTCAGATACGCAGTATTTT
. TRBJ2-1 . TRBV19 CASSRTVDNEQFF TGTGCCAGTAGTCGGACAGTAGACAATGAGCAGTTCTTC
. TRBJ2-1 . TRBV29-1 CSVEERGVRDRRIYNEQFF TGCAGCGTTGAAGAAAGGGGCGTAAGAGACCGCCGGATTTACAATGAGCAGTTCTTC
. TRBJ2-1 . TRBV5-6 CASSFQRLSYNEQFF TGTGCCAGCAGCTTTCAACGGTTATCCTACAATGAGCAGTTCTTC
. TRBJ2-1 . TRBV21-1 CASSTPGGDSYNEQFF TGTGCCAGCAGCACCCCGGGCGGGGACAGCTACAATGAGCAGTTCTTC
TRBD1 TRBJ2-3 . TRBV4-3 CASSLQGTGADTQYF TGCGCCAGCAGCCTTCAGGGGACAGGGGCAGATACGCAGTATTTT
TRBD1 TRBJ1-1 . TRBV7-8 CASSPGQGAMNTEAFF TGTGCCAGCAGTCCGGGACAGGGGGCGATGAACACTGAAGCTTTCTTT
TRBD1 TRBJ1-1 . TRBV7-2 CASSPDRGNTEAFF TGTGCCAGCAGCCCCGACAGGGGAAACACTGAAGCTTTCTTT
. TRBJ2-7 . TRBV5-1 CASSLDNSYEQYF TGCGCCAGCAGCTTGGACAACTCCTACGAGCAGTACTTC
. TRBJ2-2 few TRBV30 CAWSLYRTGELFF TGTGCCTGGAGTCTATACAGGACCGGGGAGCTGTTTTTT
TRBD1 TRBJ1-2 . TRBV6-2/TRBV6-3 CASSPTGQGRGYTF TGTGCCAGCAGCCCAACGGGACAGGGACGTGGCTACACCTTC
TRBD2 TRBJ2-5 few TRBV27 CASSLKVPGLAGQETQYF TGTGCCAGCAGTTTAAAGGTCCCCGGACTAGCGGGTCAGGAGACCCAGTACTTC
. TRBJ2-5 . TRBV4-3 CASSQDRLNQETQYF TGCGCCAGCAGCCAAGATCGACTGAACCAAGAGACCCAGTACTTC
. TRBJ1-3 . TRBV4-3 CASSQDRGTLNTIYF TGCGCCAGCAGCCAAGATAGAGGGACACTAAACACCATATATTTT
. TRBJ2-3 . TRBV7-2 CASSPGPTDTQYF TGTGCCAGCAGCCCCGGTCCCACAGATACGCAGTATTTT
. TRBJ1-1 . TRBV6-5 CASSYPQGSKAFF TGTGCCAGCAGTTACCCTCAGGGCAGCAAAGCTTTCTTT
TRBD2 TRBJ2-5 . TRBV7-6 CASSSTSSLQETQYF TGTGCCAGCAGCTCGACTAGCAGCCTACAAGAGACCCAGTACTTC
TRBD2 TRBJ2-1 . TRBV7-9 CASSLVSGGAHNEQFF TGTGCCAGCAGCTTAGTTTCCGGGGGGGCCCACAATGAGCAGTTCTTC
. TRBJ2-1 . TRBV6-5 CASSWSVTSEQFF TGTGCCAGCAGTTGGTCCGTCACCAGTGAGCAGTTCTTC
TRBD1 TRBJ2-2 . TRBV5-1 CASSFLQGVFTGELFF TGCGCCAGCAGCTTTCTACAGGGGGTATTCACCGGGGAGCTGTTTTTT
TRBD1 TRBJ2-1 . TRBV30 CAWIRGQVGNEQFF TGTGCCTGGATCCGGGGACAGGTAGGGAATGAGCAGTTCTTC
TRBD2 TRBJ2-5 once TRBV7-2 CASSLGSGTEETQYF TGTGCCAGCAGCTTAGGTAGCGGGACCGAAGAGACCCAGTACTTC
. TRBJ2-1 . TRBV12-3/TRBV12-4 CANRRGRAGAQFF TGTGCCAACCGTAGGGGGAGGGCCGGGGCGCAGTTCTTC
. TRBJ2-7 . TRBV5-4 CASSPLPGRFYEQYF TGTGCCAGCAGCCCCCTCCCAGGGAGGTTCTACGAGCAGTACTTC
. TRBJ2-7 . TRBV21-1 CASSKGTANQYF TGTGCCAGCAGCAAAGGGACAGCAAACCAGTACTTC
TRBD2 TRBJ2-5 . TRBV7-2 CASSAGTSGISETQYF TGTGCCAGCAGCGCCGGGACTAGCGGGATTTCAGAGACCCAGTACTTC
TRBD2 TRBJ2-7 . TRBV6-1 CASSELPGGHLYEQYF TGTGCCAGCAGTGAGCTCCCGGGAGGGCATCTCTACGAGCAGTACTTC